The next 26 T cell receptor beta chains were all read from a single sample in a study of siplizumab effects on memory and regulatory T cells. Clones were read by immunoSEQ multiplex PCR, and TCRdb kept only the in-frame ones, dropping some. This table has around 86,000 clones, 90% to 95% appearing once. Input material: non-Treg CD4+ T cells sorted from blood. The origin of the receptors is a human donor in good health.

The V and J genes are TRBV27 and TRBJ1-2; 12 nucleotides align to TRBD1. The germline V gene has CDR1 MNHEY and CDR2 SMNVEV (reference sequence). There are 14 residues in the CDR3. Trimming removed 4 bases from V and 7 bases from J; junction bases left unmatched: 4. The CDR3 coding sequence is TGTGCCAGCAGTTGGGGACAGGGGGCAGGTGGCTACACCTTC. Translation: CASSWGQGAGGYTF.

The rearrangement uses TRBV2 and TRBJ1-2; D gene uncertain. Germline CDR1 SNHLY, CDR2 FYNNEI. The CDR3 is 16 amino acids. V lost 6 bases to trimming and J lost 4 bases, with 21 bases between them. The CDR3 sequence: CASRLGAGNSGYGYTF. The CDR3 DNA reads as TGTGCCAGCAGGTTGGGAGCGGGGAATTCGGGCTATGGCTACACCTTC.

This chain links TRBV7-2 with TRBJ1-6, with D tentatively TRBD1 (5 bases). The CDR3 has 13 residues. V dropped 5 bases and J dropped 14 bases, with 16 bases sitting between them. Looked up from germline, CDR1 is SGHTA and CDR2 is FQGNSA. CDR3 nucleotide sequence: TGTGCCAGCAGCACGGGACCGACGGGGGCCCTCCACTTT. Protein product: CASSTGPTGALHF.

This clone was seen once. The V call is TRBV6-1, the J call TRBJ1-4; 7 nucleotides match TRBD1. This CDR3 is built from 18 residues. The germline V gene encodes CDR1 MNHNS and CDR2 SASEGT. V shed 4 bases, J shed 6 bases, and the junction held 17 bases outside the gene matches. CDR3 nucleotide sequence: TGTGCCAGCAGTGGCAGGGCCCTAACAGGGGTCTGGGATGAAAAACTGTTTTTT. Translation gives CASSGRALTGVWDEKLFF.

The V and J genes are TRBV7-9 and TRBJ2-3; TRBD1 agrees at 9 bases. J was trimmed by 4 bases and V by 5 bases; bases with no gene match: 10. The CDR3 runs to 16 residues. Germline V gives CDR1 SEHNR, CDR2 FQNEAQ (reference sequence). CDR3 in DNA: TGTGCCAGCAGCCGGGTCGGGGACAGGGCGGCAGATACGCAGTATTTT. It yields the protein CASSRVGDRAADTQYF.

This chain uses TRBV7-6 with TRBJ1-4; possibly TRBD1 for D (6 bases). Trimming stripped 3 bases from V and 5 bases from J, with 16 bases between. CDR1 is SGHVS and CDR2 is FNYEAQ in the germline V gene. This CDR3 has 16 residues. The chain's CDR3 is CASSFVGGPPNEKLFF. CDR3 nucleotides: TGTGCCAGCAGCTTCGTTGGGGGCCCTCCCAATGAAAAACTGTTTTTT.

The gene calls are TRBV15 and TRBJ1-3, with TRBD1 as a possible D gene (6 bases). Germline CDR1 reads LNHNV; CDR2 reads YYDKDF (reference sequence). The CDR3 length is 15 residues. V was cut by 9 bases and J by 8 bases, with 23 bases left in between. The chain's CDR3 is CATRLKGGGRDTIYF. In DNA form, the CDR3 reads TGTGCCACGCGTCTAAAGGGGGGCGGTAGAGACACCATATATTTT.

The rearrangement joins TRBV5-1 to TRBJ2-5; TRBD1 aligns across 7 bases. Germline trimming cut 1 base from V and 2 bases from J; bases unmatched to any gene: 5. CDR1 is SGHRS, CDR2 YFSETQ, per germline. This CDR3 has 15 residues. Written as DNA, the CDR3 is TGCGCCAGCAGCTTGAACGCAGGGGGTCAAGAGACCCAGTACTTC. It translates to CASSLNAGGQETQYF.

The chain combines TRBV6-1 with TRBJ2-7; D call uncertain. Germline assignment: CDR1 MNHNS and CDR2 SASEGT. The length of the CDR3 is 12 residues. V lost 6 bases to trimming and J lost 0 bases, with 6 bases between them. CDR3 sequence: CASSSVSYEQYF. CDR3 coding DNA: TGTGCCAGCAGCTCCGTCTCCTACGAGCAGTACTTC.

The rearrangement links TRBV5-4 to TRBJ1-1; D is ambiguous. CDR1 and CDR2 (germline): SGHNT, YYREEE (reference sequence). The CDR3 totals 15 residues. V gave up 0 bases and J gave up 1 base, with 10 bases separating them. The CDR3 reads CASSLGSGSNTEAFF. DNA of the CDR3: TGTGCCAGCAGCTTGGGTTCAGGATCGAACACTGAAGCTTTCTTT.

The chain couples TRBV5-1 to TRBJ2-3; D is ambiguous. The V and J ends lost 3 bases and 2 bases respectively, with 10 bases between them. CDR1 and CDR2 from the germline V gene are SGHRS and YFSETQ. This CDR3 contains 14 residues. The CDR3 nucleotides are TGCGCCAGCAGCTCCCGGGCCAACACAGATACGCAGTATTTT. Encoded protein: CASSSRANTDTQYF.

The chain joins TRBV7-8 to TRBJ1-2; D ambiguous. The CDR3 runs 15 residues. The V gene lost 5 bases and the J gene lost 2 bases, with 15 bases spanning the gap. Germline V CDR1 and CDR2: SGHVS, FQNEAQ. DNA of the CDR3: TGTGCCAGCAGCCCCAGCATGGTTGCCAACTATGGCTACACCTTC. Translation: CASSPSMVANYGYTF.

The chain uses TRBV9 and TRBJ2-1; D gene uncertain. V gave up 5 bases and J gave up 7 bases, with 16 bases separating them. The CDR3 is 14 amino acids. In germline, CDR1 is SGDLS, CDR2 YYNGEE. This chain's CDR3 is CASSVPGPLNEQFF. As DNA, the CDR3 is TGTGCCAGCAGTGTCCCAGGACCCCTTAATGAGCAGTTCTTC.

This rearrangement joins TRBV10-3 to TRBJ1-6; perhaps TRBD1 as D (6 bases). Germline V gives CDR1 ENHRY, CDR2 SYGVKD. V lost 11 bases, J lost 0 bases, and 17 bases lay in between. This CDR3 comprises 16 residues. The CDR3 nucleotides read TGTGCCTCCGCTGGGGGCTCGAGCTCCTATAATTCACCCCTCCACTTT. This encodes CASAGGSSSYNSPLHF.

This clone was detected only once. The chain combines TRBV6-5 with TRBJ1-1, with 7 bases fitting TRBD1. Per the germline V gene, CDR1 is MNHEY and CDR2 is SVGAGI. Germline trimming cut 5 bases from V and 1 base from J; bases unmatched to any gene: 4. The CDR3 contains 14 residues. The CDR3 sequence is CASSATGWNTEAFF. Here the CDR3 DNA reads TGTGCCAGCAGTGCGACAGGGTGGAACACTGAAGCTTTCTTT.

The rearrangement joins TRBV6-6 to TRBJ2-7, with D uncertain. V was trimmed by 2 bases and J by 1 base, leaving 6 bases between them. CDR3 length equals 13 residues. The germline V gene encodes CDR1 MNHNY and CDR2 SVGAGI (reference sequence). CDR3 loop: CASSYGVSYEQYF. CDR3 DNA: TGTGCCAGCAGTTACGGGGTATCCTACGAGCAGTACTTC.

DNA of the CDR3: TGTGCCAGCAGTCAACGACTAGCCGGCAATGAGCAGTTCTTC. It encodes CASSQRLAGNEQFF. The V call is TRBV6-5, the J call TRBJ2-1; TRBD2 matches 7 bases. This CDR3 is 14 amino acids long. The V gene end was trimmed by 5 bases and the J gene end by 6 bases; junction bases not matched to a gene: 7. Germline V lookup: CDR1 MNHEY, CDR2 SVGAGI.

The V and J genes are TRBV9 and TRBJ1-2; D remains ambiguous. The CDR3 consists of 12 residues. Per the germline V gene, CDR1 is SGDLS and CDR2 is YYNGEE. Trimming stripped 4 bases from V and 4 bases from J, with 8 bases between. CDR3 protein: CASSLQPYGYTF. The CDR3 coding sequence is TGTGCCAGCAGCCTACAGCCCTATGGCTACACCTTC.

This rearrangement joins TRBV25-1 to TRBJ1-6, with no clear D. The V gene lost 6 bases and the J gene lost 9 bases, with 15 bases spanning the gap. Germline values: CDR1 MGHDK, CDR2 SYGVNS. The CDR3 totals 14 residues. The CDR3 sequence is CASSRGLDASPLHF. The CDR3 DNA follows: TGTGCCAGCAGCCGTGGGTTAGACGCTTCACCCCTCCACTTT.

V gene TRBV25-1 combines with J gene TRBJ1-1; TRBD1 is a possible D gene (6 bases). The CDR3 consists of 13 residues. V was clipped by 0 bases and J by 8 bases, with 10 bases between them. The germline gives CDR1 MGHDK, CDR2 SYGVNS. The CDR3 nucleotides read TGTGCCAGCAGTGAATATGTGGGGGGCGAAGCTTTCTTT. Its protein is CASSEYVGGEAFF.

This chain connects TRBV5-4 to TRBJ1-1; TRBD1 might be the D (6 bases). Trimming removed 4 bases from V and 4 bases from J, with 26 bases in between. CDR1 is SGHNT and CDR2 is YYREEE in the germline V gene (reference sequence). The CDR3 is made up of 18 amino acids. The DNA for the CDR3 is TGTGCCAGCAGCACCCCGCCGGGCAGGGGAGGGACTGGCACTGAAGCTTTCTTT. Its protein is CASSTPPGRGGTGTEAFF.

The chain carries TRBV5-1 and TRBJ1-1, with D unresolved. There are 14 residues in the CDR3. Germline V gene sequence: CDR1 SGHRS, CDR2 YFSETQ. The ends were cut back, 3 bases at V and 1 base at J, with 10 bases in the middle. CDR3: CASSSNSANTEAFF. For the CDR3, the DNA is TGCGCCAGCAGCTCTAATTCAGCGAACACTGAAGCTTTCTTT.

This clone has only one observation. The CDR3 DNA is TGCGCCAGCAGCTTGCGAGGCGGGGGGAACACCGGGGAGCTGTTTTTT. Its translation: CASSLRGGGNTGELFF. This chain connects TRBV5-1 to TRBJ2-2; 7 bases match TRBD2. This CDR3 region has 16 residues. Germline trimming cut 1 base from V and 1 base from J; bases unmatched to any gene: 4. Germline loops: CDR1 SGHRS, CDR2 YFSETQ.

This sequence joins TRBV6-4 and TRBJ2-7; 7 bases match TRBD1. The CDR3 runs 19 residues. Germline CDR1 MRHNA, CDR2 SNTAGT. V shed 11 bases, J shed 6 bases, and the junction held 31 bases outside the gene matches. CDR3 sequence reads: CAGGISRGRVAEAPREQYF. The CDR3 DNA reads TGTGCCGGAGGTATAAGTAGGGGGCGCGTGGCCGAGGCGCCTCGCGAGCAGTACTTC.

V usage is TRBV7-2 and J usage is TRBJ2-7, with D possibly being TRBD2 (6 bases). Trimming pared 3 bases from V and 4 bases from J, leaving 16 bases between. The CDR3 contains 15 residues. CDR1 and CDR2 (germline): SGHTA, FQGNSA. Here the CDR3 reads CASSFWNPGEYEQYF. The CDR3 region has the DNA TGTGCCAGCAGCTTTTGGAATCCGGGAGAGTACGAGCAGTACTTC. The entire variable domain, with the rest obtained from reference TRBV7-2 and TRBJ2-7, is as follows: GAGVSQSPSNKVTEKGKDVELRCDPISGHTALYWYRQSLGQGLEFLIYFQGNSAPDKSGLPSDRFSAERTGGSVSTLTIQRTQQEDSAVYLCASSFWNPGEYEQYFGPGTRLTVT.

The chain links TRBV18 to TRBJ1-1; D gene unclear. CDR1 is KGHSH, CDR2 LQKENI, per germline. Trimming removed 5 bases at V and 4 bases at J, with 14 bases between. The CDR3 is made up of 14 amino acids. This chain's CDR3 is CASSSRAEGTEAFF. CDR3 nucleotide sequence: TGTGCCAGCTCATCCCGGGCGGAGGGCACTGAAGCTTTCTTT.